The rows below give T cell receptor beta chains drawn from one sample of a study of T cells expressing NK-cell markers. After re-calling the 5' RACE reads, TCRdb lists one entry per CDR3 protein, DNA absent. The sample holds 150,000 or so distinct CDR3 sequences. The sample taken for sequencing was blood T cells: a sorted CD56 or NKG2C T cell subset, CD4+ or CD8+ T cells, or bulk PBMC T cells (not recorded which). The receptors originated from a woman aged 50 to 60 in good health. Both conserved end residues are part of each CDR3. Clone size is shown for a subset of rows, as once, few, many or a class of expanded clone.

v_gene,abundance,j_gene,CDR3aa
TRBV7-6,-,TRBJ2-7,CASSPAGYSYEQYF
TRBV6-5,-,TRBJ2-2,CASTPVVNTGELFF
TRBV11-3,-,TRBJ2-5,CASSGDRGQETQYF
TRBV6-5,-,TRBJ2-1,CASSYPNSNNEQFF
TRBV4-1,-,TRBJ2-1,CASSDSGASQFF
TRBV19,-,TRBJ2-1,CASSISGRASNEQFF
TRBV10-2,-,TRBJ2-3,CASSETSDPFTDTQYF
TRBV7-6,-,TRBJ2-1,CASSFEREGRYEQFF
TRBV15,-,TRBJ2-7,CATSTEESGDPYEQYF
TRBV20-1,-,TRBJ1-1,CSARDPGARNTEAFF
TRBV20-1,-,TRBJ1-1,CSARSKDYEAFF
TRBV24-1,-,TRBJ2-5,CATSDYRQGGETQYF
TRBV19,-,TRBJ1-4,CASSPPSRWEKLFF
TRBV12-3/TRBV12-4,-,TRBJ2-1,CASSLDPVSTEQFF
TRBV5-1,-,TRBJ1-1,CASSLRGDITEAFF
TRBV6-4,-,TRBJ2-3,CASSDSGTSGSDTQYF
TRBV5-4,-,TRBJ2-7,CASSTELAGGPREQYF
TRBV5-1,-,TRBJ2-7,CASTYLGGSYEQYF
TRBV4-1,-,TRBJ2-7,CASSASGTGVEQYF
TRBV11-2,-,TRBJ1-2,CASSFWAENYGYTF
TRBV5-4,-,TRBJ2-7,CASSLLAAEQYF
TRBV13,-,TRBJ2-1,CASSLGLRFGSYNEQFF
TRBV5-1,-,TRBJ1-1,CASSFAPGNTEAFF
TRBV14,-,TRBJ1-1,CASSQVPLLGISEAFF
TRBV4-2,-,TRBJ1-5,CASSQGEGTGGFGSNQPQHF
TRBV7-8,-,TRBJ2-1,CASSLDPVYNEQFF
TRBV5-1,-,TRBJ2-3,CASSLASGLVTDTQYF
TRBV2,-,TRBJ2-7,CASCETETYEQYF
TRBV5-4,-,TRBJ2-7,CATRTSGSYEQYF
TRBV4-1,-,TRBJ2-1,CASSQPGLAKAYNEQFF
TRBV21-1,-,TRBJ1-4,CASSKLGTGNEKLFF
TRBV4-1,-,TRBJ2-1,CASSQDFSVFFF
TRBV4-1,-,TRBJ2-3,CASGSTSTDTQYF
TRBV29-1,-,TRBJ2-7,CSVEGGPTYEQYF
TRBV3-1,-,TRBJ2-1,CASSQVHRAVPYNEQFF
TRBV6-1,-,TRBJ1-3,CASSEAGLGNTIYF
TRBV10-1,-,TRBJ2-2,CASSESGRGRHTGELFF
TRBV12-3/TRBV12-4,-,TRBJ2-3,CASSFLGATDTQYF
TRBV10-3,-,TRBJ1-1,CAISGRAGTEAFF
TRBV6-2/TRBV6-3,-,TRBJ2-3,CASSYPGDTQYF
TRBV5-1,-,TRBJ2-1,CASSLAGLGYNEQFF
TRBV11-2,-,TRBJ2-1,CASLTGYDEQFF
TRBV25-1,-,TRBJ2-3,CASSGLGGNTDTQYF
TRBV5-1,-,TRBJ2-1,CASRSTGLSHTYNEQFF
TRBV20-1,-,TRBJ2-1,CSARAPDREHNEQFF
TRBV20-1,-,TRBJ2-1,CSAIQREGTHEQFF
TRBV5-1,-,TRBJ2-3,CASKWEADTQYF
TRBV3-1,large,TRBJ2-3,CASSQDRAGVLTDTQYF
TRBV5-1,-,TRBJ2-7,CASSLAGTYEQYF